Presented here are 24 T cell receptor beta chains from one specimen sequenced in a study of shared T cell receptors in the human thymus. Sequenced by immunoSEQ multiplex PCR; TCRdb stores in-frame clones only, minus some. The sample comprises approximately 400,000 clones, approximately 95% of which are singletons, and around 0.019% rests with the top ten. The source material was thymocytes. These receptors originate from a human donor.

The CDR3: CASSLDFATKNIQYF. CDR3 in DNA: TGTGCCAGCAGCTTAGATTTTGCAACCAAAAACATTCAGTACTTC. The rearrangement links TRBV11-2 to TRBJ2-4; no clear D gene. The germline CDR1 and CDR2 sequences are SGHAT and FQNNGV. V was cut by 0 bases and J by 2 bases, with 8 bases left in between. CDR3 length: 15 residues.

The rearrangement joins TRBV6-1 to TRBJ2-5, with TRBD2 matching over 9 bases. CDR3 length equals 17 residues. Germline values: CDR1 MNHNS, CDR2 SASEGT. The V and J ends lost 4 bases and 4 bases, in that order; junction bases with no gene match: 13. The CDR3: CASSALRGGRARETQYF. As DNA, the CDR3 is TGTGCCAGCAGTGCTCTGAGGGGCGGGAGGGCCAGAGAGACCCAGTACTTC.

V gene TRBV7-8 combines with J gene TRBJ2-3, with 11 bases fitting TRBD2. Germline V gene data show CDR1 as SGHVS and CDR2 as FQNEAQ. V shed 6 bases and J 5 bases; nucleotides not matched to a gene: 16. The CDR3 runs 18 residues. The CDR3 here is CASRGGRLAGGSGDTQYF. The CDR3 coding sequence is TGTGCCAGCAGGGGAGGCAGGCTAGCGGGAGGATCGGGAGATACGCAGTATTTT.

This clone was detected only a few times. This chain links TRBV15 with TRBJ2-5, with 10 bases aligning to TRBD2. J gave up 5 bases and V 2 bases, and 11 bases lay outside the gene matches. Germline V gene lookup returns CDR1 LNHNV and CDR2 YYDKDF (reference sequence). This CDR3 is built from 17 residues. Written as DNA, the CDR3 is TGTGCCACCAGCAGACGGGGGAGCGGGAGGGCCGGGGAGACCCAGTACTTC. Amino acid sequence: CATSRRGSGRAGETQYF.

The V and J genes are TRBV6-5 and TRBJ2-1; 10 nucleotides line up with TRBD2. The CDR3 extends over 16 amino acids. Germline CDR1 and CDR2: MNHEY and SVGAGI. J lost 7 bases, V lost 4 bases, and 10 bases had no gene match. Here the CDR3 DNA reads TGTGCCAGCAGTTGGTCCAGCGGGAGGGCCTCAAATGAGCAGTTCTTC. It specifies CASSWSSGRASNEQFF.

This clone was counted between two and nine times. The chain couples TRBV7-9 to TRBJ1-1; 8 bases map to TRBD1. Germline loops: CDR1 SEHNR, CDR2 FQNEAQ (reference sequence). With V trimmed by 5 bases and J by 3 bases, 14 bases remained unmatched. The CDR3 contains 17 residues. The CDR3 DNA sequence: TGTGCCAGCAGCATCCGGACAGGGTCAGTACCGGACACTGAAGCTTTCTTT. Amino acids: CASSIRTGSVPDTEAFF.

This chain joins TRBV30 and TRBJ2-5; TRBD2 aligns across 7 bases. TRBJ2-7 explains the end of the DNA better; the J call may be wrong. The CDR3 covers 14 residues. Germline CDR1 is GTSNPN and CDR2 is SVGIG (reference sequence). Here the CDR3 reads CAWSARLAHYEQYF. CDR3 sequence (DNA): TGTGCCTGGAGTGCCAGACTAGCCCACTACGAGCAGTACTTC.

The CDR3 coding sequence is TGTGCCAGCAGCTTGGCGGTAGGGGGGTTGCACGAGCAGTACTTC. Translation: CASSLAVGGLHEQYF. The chain couples TRBV5-5 to TRBJ2-7; D assignment may be TRBD1 or TRBD2 (6 bases each). CDR1 and CDR2 from the germline V gene are SGHKS and YYEKEE (reference sequence). The length of the CDR3 is 15 residues. V was cut by 0 bases and J by 5 bases, with 15 bases left in between.

This chain joins TRBV7-9 and TRBJ1-1, with 7 bases aligning to TRBD1. This CDR3 has 16 residues. Trimming at V came to 6 bases and at J to 2 bases, leaving 12 bases not matched to a gene. Germline V gene lookup returns CDR1 SEHNR and CDR2 FQNEAQ (reference sequence). The CDR3 protein is CASRNRRQGSNTEAFF. The DNA for the CDR3 is TGTGCCAGCAGGAATCGGAGACAGGGAAGTAACACTGAAGCTTTCTTT.

This chain joins TRBV18 and TRBJ2-7, with D uncertain. The CDR3 has 14 residues. Germline V lookup: CDR1 KGHSH, CDR2 LQKENI. V was pared by 6 bases and J by 0 bases, with 12 bases between. As DNA, the CDR3 is TGTGCCAGCTCCCCTTCGGGCCACTCCTACGAGCAGTACTTC. Its protein is CASSPSGHSYEQYF.

This clone was detected once. This chain uses TRBV28 with TRBJ2-7; 7 bases are shared with TRBD2. This CDR3 region has 15 residues. Germline V gene data show CDR1 as MDHEN and CDR2 as SYDVKM. The trim removed 3 bases at V and 4 bases at J, leaving 9 bases unmatched. In nucleotides, the CDR3 is TGTGCCAGCAGTTTCCGCAAGGGCGGGAGATACGAGCAGTACTTC. Its translation is CASSFRKGGRYEQYF. The full variable domain, rest sourced from reference TRBV28 and TRBJ2-7, is DVKVTQSSRYLVKRTGEKVFLECVQDMDHENMFWYRQDPGLGLRLIYFSYDVKMKEKGDIPEGYSVSREKKERFSLILESASTNQTSMYLCASSFRKGGRYEQYFGPGTRLTVT.

The chain recombines TRBV5-1 with TRBJ2-1; D might be TRBD2 (5 bases). The CDR3 spans 15 residues. CDR1 is SGHRS, CDR2 YFSETQ, per germline. V lost 4 bases and J lost 5, with 16 bases in between. The CDR3: CASSPARRRNNEQFF. The DNA of the CDR3 is TGCGCCAGCAGCCCGGCACGGAGGAGGAACAATGAGCAGTTCTTC.

V usage is TRBV28 and J usage is TRBJ1-2; D gene uncertain. V was clipped by 3 bases and J by 1 base, with 12 bases between them. This CDR3 comprises 15 residues. The V gene's germline CDR1 is MDHEN and CDR2 SYDVKM. Here the CDR3 reads CASSFKAGSNYGYTF. The CDR3 DNA follows: TGTGCCAGCAGTTTTAAGGCCGGTAGTAACTATGGCTACACCTTC.

V is TRBV11-2 and J is TRBJ1-1; no reliable D call. V was pared by 0 bases and J by 6 bases, with 8 bases between. The CDR3 has 13 amino acids. Germline CDR1 SGHAT, CDR2 FQNNGV. DNA of the CDR3: TGTGCCAGCAGCTTAGATAAGTTTGCTGAAGCTTTCTTT. Protein: CASSLDKFAEAFF.

The chain uses TRBV11-2 and TRBJ2-3; D possibly corresponds to TRBD2 (6 bases). The V gene's germline CDR1 is SGHAT and CDR2 FQNNGV. Trimming shortened V by 5 bases and J by 2 bases, and 8 bases separated the two germline ends. This CDR3 is built from 13 residues. For the CDR3, the DNA is TGTGCCAGCAGCGGGGGGTTCACAGATACGCAGTATTTT. Its protein is CASSGGFTDTQYF.

This clone appeared a single time. V gene TRBV18 combines with J gene TRBJ1-1; D is ambiguous. The CDR3 contains 13 residues. Germline lookup yields CDR1 KGHSH and CDR2 LQKENI. Trimming left V 6 bases short and J 7 bases short, with 15 bases between. As DNA, the CDR3 is TGTGCCAGCTCCCCTGCCGGGGAGAGTGAAGCTTTCTTT. It encodes CASSPAGESEAFF.

J is TRBJ2-1 and V is TRBV5-1; 11 positions match TRBD2. The germline V gene has CDR1 SGHRS and CDR2 YFSETQ. Trimming at V came to 1 base and at J to 2 bases, leaving 2 bases not matched to a gene. This CDR3 is 16 amino acids long. The CDR3 nucleotides read TGCGCCAGCAGCTTGCCGGGACTAGCGGCCTACAATGAGCAGTTCTTC. Residues: CASSLPGLAAYNEQFF.

The V and J genes are TRBV28 and TRBJ1-2; D not resolved. This CDR3 region has 14 residues. Germline CDR1 and CDR2: MDHEN and SYDVKM. CDR3 loop: CAHSRERLHYGYTF. In DNA, the CDR3 is TGTGCTCACTCTAGGGAACGGCTCCACTATGGCTACACCTTC.

V usage is TRBV27 and J usage is TRBJ1-5, with 8 bases fitting TRBD1. V trimming: 6 bases; J trimming: 7 bases; junction bases outside the gene matches: 5. The germline V gene encodes CDR1 MNHEY and CDR2 SMNVEV (reference sequence). The length of the CDR3 is 13 residues. Written as DNA, the CDR3 is TGTGCCAGCAGCTCCGGGACAGGACAGCCCCAGCATTTT. It specifies CASSSGTGQPQHF.

The genes are TRBV9 and TRBJ1-1; D is possibly TRBD1 (5 bases). Trimming removed 0 bases at V and 1 base at J, with 13 bases between. Germline assignment: CDR1 SGDLS and CDR2 YYNGEE. This CDR3 contains 16 residues. CDR3 bases: TGTGCCAGCAGCGTAGCTGAGGGGACTTCGAACACTGAAGCTTTCTTT. Its protein is CASSVAEGTSNTEAFF.

The chain's CDR3 is CASSQDFQTGTYINTGELFF. The CDR3 DNA sequence: TGTGCCAGCAGCCAAGATTTCCAAACTGGGACTTACATCAACACCGGGGAGCTGTTTTTT. The V and J genes are TRBV14 and TRBJ2-2, with D possibly TRBD2 on 6 matching bases. This CDR3 contains 20 residues. Germline-derived CDR1 and CDR2 are SGHDN and FVKESK. The V end lost 0 bases, the J end lost 2 bases, and 22 bases lay between the germline ends.

The chain combines TRBV7-3 with TRBJ2-7, with TRBD1 as a possible D gene (5 bases). This CDR3 has 13 residues. V lost 2 bases and J 4 bases, leaving 9 bases between the germline ends. Germline V gene lookup returns CDR1 SGHTA and CDR2 FQGTGA. CDR3 in DNA: TGTGCCAGCAGCTTAGACAGATATTACGAGCAGTACTTC. The encoded protein is CASSLDRYYEQYF.

The chain combines TRBV4-2 with TRBJ2-7, with no clear D. V was cut by 1 base and J by 0 bases, with 28 bases left in between. This CDR3 has 21 amino acids. The V gene's germline CDR1 is LGHNA and CDR2 YNFKEQ. CDR3 nucleotide sequence: TGTGCCAGCAGCCAAGTTCCCGGAAGTCCTCCGTTCTCCTACACCTCCTACGAGCAGTACTTC. Amino acids: CASSQVPGSPPFSYTSYEQYF.

V is TRBV15 and J is TRBJ2-3; D is undetermined. This CDR3 is built from 17 residues. Germline V lookup: CDR1 LNHNV, CDR2 YYDKDF (reference sequence). The V end lost 3 bases, the J end lost 0 bases, and 16 bases lay between the germline ends. This CDR3 is CATSRPYTAVSTDTQYF. DNA for the CDR3: TGTGCCACCAGCAGGCCCTACACGGCTGTGAGCACAGATACGCAGTATTTT.